The 31 T cell receptor beta chains presented below share a single source sample, sequenced in a study of T cell responses to AZD1222 COVID-19 vaccine. The repertoire was sequenced with immunoSEQ multiplex PCR; TCRdb's copy has only in-frame clones and lacks some. The profile shows roughly 150,000 clones, around 93% of them singletons. Material: peripheral blood, obtained on day 0 of AZD1222 vaccination. The receptor source for this set is an adult in good health.

The CDR3 is CASSRPLDRENSEAFF. The DNA of the CDR3 is TGTGCCAGCAGCCGTCCTTTGGACAGGGAAAATAGTGAAGCTTTCTTT. This chain uses TRBV11-3 with TRBJ1-1; 8 bases are a match to TRBD1. Looked up from germline, CDR1 is SGHNT and CDR2 is YENEEA. The CDR3 runs 16 residues. The V gene end was trimmed by 5 bases and the J gene end by 7 bases; junction bases not matched to a gene: 15.

The gene calls are TRBV28 and TRBJ1-5; 7 bases line up with TRBD1. Germline trimming cut 10 bases from V and 3 bases from J; bases unmatched to any gene: 9. CDR1 MDHEN and CDR2 SYDVKM come from the germline V gene. The CDR3 sequence is 14 residues long. As DNA, the CDR3 is TGTGCCACCCAAGGACAGGACCACAATCAGCCCCAGCATTTT. Its translation is CATQGQDHNQPQHF. Full variable domain (remainder filled in from reference TRBV28 and TRBJ1-5): DVKVTQSSRYLVKRTGEKVFLECVQDMDHENMFWYRQDPGLGLRLIYFSYDVKMKEKGDIPEGYSVSREKKERFSLILESASTNQTSMYLCATQGQDHNQPQHFGDGTRLSIL.

The chain has TRBV19 and TRBJ2-1; no clear D gene. The V end lost 1 base, the J end lost 0 bases, and 4 bases lay between the germline ends. The germline CDR1 and CDR2 sequences are LNHDA and SQIVND (reference sequence). The CDR3 covers 14 residues. The CDR3 here is CASSIGDSYNEQFF. The CDR3 region has the DNA TGTGCCAGTAGTATAGGGGACTCCTACAATGAGCAGTTCTTC.

The chain combines TRBV4-3 with TRBJ1-3; the match to TRBD1 covers 7 bases. The CDR3 spans 16 residues. Germline V gene lookup returns CDR1 LGHNA and CDR2 YSLEER. With V trimmed by 1 base and J by 0 bases, 3 bases remained unmatched. CDR3 region: CASSQVGQTSGNTIYF. In nucleotides, the CDR3 is TGCGCCAGCAGCCAAGTGGGACAGACCTCTGGAAACACCATATATTTT.

This clone was seen only once. The CDR3 protein is CASSQGTGGSTDTQYF. DNA for the CDR3: TGTGCCAGCAGCCAAGGGACAGGGGGGAGCACAGATACGCAGTATTTT. The chain uses TRBV14 and TRBJ2-3; 10 bases fit TRBD1. Trimming removed 1 base from V and 0 bases from J; junction bases left unmatched: 1. Germline values: CDR1 SGHDN, CDR2 FVKESK. The CDR3 has 16 amino acids.

V gene TRBV19 combines with J gene TRBJ1-2, with D perhaps matching TRBD1 (5 bases). CDR3 length: 16 amino acids. The V and J ends lost 4 bases and 4 bases respectively, with 19 bases between them. Germline V gives CDR1 LNHDA, CDR2 SQIVND (reference sequence). CDR3 region: CASSTETRTGPYGYTF. CDR3 in DNA: TGTGCCAGTAGTACCGAGACAAGGACGGGGCCCTATGGCTACACCTTC.

The V call is TRBV27, the J call TRBJ2-1; D may be TRBD1 (7 bases). V lost 3 bases to trimming and J lost 4 bases, with 13 bases between them. The CDR3 extends over 15 amino acids. Per the germline V gene, CDR1 is MNHEY and CDR2 is SMNVEV (reference sequence). The CDR3 region is CASSFQGGPYNEQFF. CDR3 bases: TGTGCCAGCAGTTTTCAGGGGGGACCTTACAATGAGCAGTTCTTC.

This clone has more than one count but fewer than ten. Because the CDR3 is missing its conserved closing phenylalanine or tryptophan, this is likely a read error. The DNA is left out, because the CDR3 cannot be placed on it with certainty; the CDR3 is given as TCRdb lists it. This chain connects TRBV6-5 to TRBJ1-2. The CDR3 length is 13 residues, termini included. Per germline, CDR1 MNHEY and CDR2 SVGAGI. CDR3 protein: CASTDWTAGPFVL.

The V and J genes are TRBV19 and TRBJ1-5; D remains ambiguous. V was clipped by 3 bases and J by 0 bases, with 15 bases between them. The CDR3 is 17 amino acids. Germline-derived CDR1 and CDR2 are LNHDA and SQIVND (reference sequence). This CDR3 reads CASSILNSPYSNQPQHF. In nucleotides, the CDR3 is TGTGCCAGTAGTATTTTGAACAGCCCGTATAGCAATCAGCCCCAGCATTTT.

The V call is TRBV7-9, the J call TRBJ1-2, with a tentative D call TRBD1 (5 bases). CDR3 length: 14 amino acids. The V and J ends lost 3 bases and 3 bases respectively, with 11 bases between them. Germline-derived CDR1 and CDR2 are SEHNR and FQNEAQ (reference sequence). The CDR3 region has the DNA TGTGCCAGCAGCTTCCGACAGCCCGACTATGGCTACACCTTC. It translates to CASSFRQPDYGYTF.

In regard to this clone: The same CDR3 arises from other DNA sequences in this sample as well. The chain carries TRBV7-9 and TRBJ1-2, with 7 bases that match TRBD1. CDR1 and CDR2 (germline): SEHNR, FQNEAQ (reference sequence). V lost 3 bases to trimming and J lost 2 bases; unmatched junction nucleotides: 3. This CDR3 spans 14 amino acids. CDR3 in amino acids: CASSLTGLNYGYTF. CDR3 sequence (DNA): TGTGCCAGCAGCTTGACAGGGCTCAACTATGGCTACACCTTC.

This chain connects TRBV2 to TRBJ2-6; D is unresolved. V was pared by 2 bases and J by 1 base, with 9 bases between. The CDR3 length is 16 residues. Germline V lookup: CDR1 SNHLY, CDR2 FYNNEI. The CDR3 loop reads CASSEMTVSGANVLTF. CDR3 coding DNA: TGTGCCAGCAGTGAAATGACGGTGTCTGGGGCCAACGTCCTGACTTTC.

V is TRBV18 and J is TRBJ2-3, with D possibly being TRBD1 or TRBD2 (6 bases each). The germline gives CDR1 KGHSH, CDR2 LQKENI. Deletions cut 6 bases from V and 5 bases from J, with 18 bases between. The CDR3 runs 15 residues. The CDR3, as DNA: TGTGCCAGCTCTCCCCCTGGGGGGCGTAAAGATACGCAGTATTTT. This codes for CASSPPGGRKDTQYF. Full variable domain (remainder filled in from reference TRBV18 and TRBJ2-3): NAGVMQNPRHLVRRRGQEARLRCSPMKGHSHVYWYRQLPEEGLKFMVYLQKENIIDESGMPKERFSAEFPKEGPSILRIQQVVRGDSAAYFCASSPPGGRKDTQYFGPGTRLTVL.

V usage is TRBV6-5 and J usage is TRBJ1-1, with D unresolved. The V gene's germline CDR1 is MNHEY and CDR2 SVGAGI. The CDR3 has 16 residues. The V and J ends lost 0 bases and 5 bases respectively, with 16 bases between them. CDR3 DNA: TGTGCCAGCAGTTACTCGATAATGGGGTTACGTACTGAAGCTTTCTTT. Translating it yields CASSYSIMGLRTEAFF.

J is TRBJ1-1 and V is TRBV28, with TRBD1 matching over 8 bases. Germline CDR1 and CDR2: MDHEN and SYDVKM. There are 13 residues in the CDR3. With V trimmed by 6 bases and J by 4 bases, 4 bases remained unmatched. The DNA of the CDR3 is TGTGCCAGCAGCAACAGGGGGGTCACTGAAGCTTTCTTT. Translation: CASSNRGVTEAFF.

A single count supports this clone. The V call is TRBV16, the J call TRBJ2-1; D is unresolved. Germline V gene data show CDR1 as KGHSY and CDR2 as FQNENV. V lost 1 base, J lost 3 bases, and 10 bases lay in between. The CDR3 spans 15 residues. The CDR3 spells CASSQWVADYNEQFF. In DNA, the CDR3 is TGTGCCAGCAGCCAATGGGTTGCGGACTACAATGAGCAGTTCTTC.

In its sample, this clone was seen once. The chain couples TRBV29-1 to TRBJ2-5; D gene ambiguous. The CDR3 runs 13 residues. The V gene's germline CDR1 is SQVTM and CDR2 ANQGSEA. With 4 bases removed from V and 0 bases from J, the gap between germline ends came to 9 bases. CDR3 loop: CSVVVGYQETQYF. In nucleotides, the CDR3 is TGCAGCGTTGTGGTGGGGTACCAAGAGACCCAGTACTTC. The complete variable domain, with remaining parts taken from reference TRBV29-1 and TRBJ2-5, reads SAVISQKPSRDICQRGTSLTIQCQVDSQVTMMFWYRQQPGQSLTLIATANQGSEATYESGFVIDKFPISRPNLTFSTLTVSNMSPEDSSIYLCSVVVGYQETQYFGPGTRLLVL.

The V call is TRBV7-9, the J call TRBJ2-1; D is uncertain. The CDR3 totals 15 residues. V lost 4 bases and J lost 7, with 17 bases in between. Per germline, CDR1 SEHNR and CDR2 FQNEAQ (reference sequence). The CDR3 here is CASSYSNTAGNEQFF. The CDR3 DNA is TGTGCCAGCAGCTACAGCAACACGGCTGGAAATGAGCAGTTCTTC.

The V and J genes are TRBV19 and TRBJ1-4, with a possible D match to TRBD1 (6 bases). The CDR3 length is 15 residues. Trimming pared 2 bases from V and 7 bases from J, leaving 14 bases between. Germline V CDR1 and CDR2: LNHDA, SQIVND (reference sequence). CDR3 DNA sequence: TGTGCCAGTAGTATATTCACCAGGGGAACTGAAAAACTGTTTTTT. Translation gives CASSIFTRGTEKLFF.

The gene calls are TRBV4-1 and TRBJ1-5, with a weak D call TRBD1 (6 bases). The V end was cut by 6 bases, the J end by 0 bases, with 15 bases between. The germline V gene encodes CDR1 MGHRA and CDR2 YSYEKL. This CDR3 contains 16 residues. CDR3 in DNA: TGCGCCAGCAGGGACATACAGGGAAATAGCAATCAGCCCCAGCATTTT. Protein sequence: CASRDIQGNSNQPQHF.

The chain is built from TRBV6-5 and TRBJ1-2; D gene unclear. This CDR3 region has 13 residues. Trimming took 7 bases from V and 2 from J, leaving 11 bases between them. Looked up from germline, CDR1 is MNHEY and CDR2 is SVGAGI. CDR3 sequence (DNA): TGTGCCAGCAAGGGAACGGGCAACTATGGCTACACCTTC. This codes for CASKGTGNYGYTF.

The chain carries TRBV19 and TRBJ2-1; D may be TRBD1 (5 bases). The CDR3 runs 16 residues. The germline gives CDR1 LNHDA, CDR2 SQIVND (reference sequence). Trimming took 0 bases from V and 2 from J, leaving 11 bases between them. The CDR3 region is CASSIEIRTPYNEQFF. In nucleotides, the CDR3 is TGTGCCAGTAGTATAGAGATTCGGACACCCTACAATGAGCAGTTCTTC. The whole variable domain, remainder taken from reference TRBV19 and TRBJ2-1, is DGGITQSPKYLFRKEGQNVTLSCEQNLNHDAMYWYRQDPGQGLRLIYYSQIVNDFQKGDIAEGYSVSREKKESFPLTVTSAQKNPTAFYLCASSIEIRTPYNEQFFGPGTRLTVL.

The gene calls are TRBV3-1 (or the pseudogene TRBV3-2) and TRBJ1-6; 8 nucleotides align to TRBD1. Per the germline V gene, CDR1 is LGHDT and CDR2 is YNNKEL (reference sequence). V was pared by 4 bases and J by 7 bases, with 6 bases of the junction left unmatched. The CDR3 contains 15 residues. This CDR3 is CASSRTTGVNSPLHF. The CDR3 bases are TGTGCCAGCAGCCGCACGACAGGGGTGAATTCACCCCTCCACTTT.

The rearrangement uses TRBV13 and TRBJ1-2, with D possibly being TRBD1 (5 bases). This CDR3 spans 14 amino acids. V shed 5 bases and J shed 8 bases, with 18 bases lying between them. CDR1 is PRHDT, CDR2 FYEKMQ, per germline (reference sequence). The CDR3 DNA reads TGTGCCAGCAGCCCCGGGACGGACTGGCGAGGCTACACCTTC. It encodes CASSPGTDWRGYTF.

The J gene is TRBJ1-4, the V gene TRBV3-1 (or the pseudogene TRBV3-2); D unclear. Trimming pared 4 bases from V and 0 bases from J, leaving 12 bases between. Germline CDR1 reads LGHDT; CDR2 reads YNNKEL (reference sequence). The CDR3 loop spans 16 amino acids. CDR3 residues: CASSPHQIATNEKLFF. CDR3 nucleotide sequence: TGTGCCAGCAGCCCCCATCAGATTGCAACTAATGAAAAACTGTTTTTT.

V and J are TRBV21-1 and TRBJ2-1; the table's TRBD1 call for D was not verified on the DNA. TRBV21-1 is given as a pseudogene. The CDR3 totals 15 residues. The CDR3 spells CASRFGTGFYNEQFF. The CDR3 DNA reads as TGTGCCAGCAGGTTCGGGACAGGGTTCTACAATGAGCAGTTCTTC.

The chain uses TRBV4-2 and TRBJ2-3; 8 positions match TRBD1. V lost 3 bases to trimming and J lost 12 bases; unmatched junction nucleotides: 8. Germline-derived CDR1 and CDR2 are LGHNA and YNFKEQ. The CDR3 contains 13 residues. CDR3 amino acids: CASSQTNRGAQYF. The CDR3 DNA is TGTGCCAGCAGCCAGACCAACAGGGGGGCACAGTATTTT.

The rearrangement uses TRBV28 and TRBJ1-1; D gene uncertain. V was cut by 3 bases and J by 7 bases, with 6 bases left in between. CDR1 and CDR2 (germline): MDHEN, SYDVKM. This CDR3 has 11 amino acids. The CDR3 DNA reads as TGTGCCAGCAGTTTGATCAGTGAAGCTTTCTTT. Protein sequence: CASSLISEAFF.

The chain is built from TRBV7-9 and TRBJ2-3; D remains ambiguous. In germline, CDR1 is SEHNR, CDR2 FQNEAQ (reference sequence). The V end was cut by 1 base, the J end by 1 base, with 0 bases between. The CDR3 has 12 amino acids. CDR3 sequence (DNA): TGTGCCAGCAGCTTAGGCACAGATACGCAGTATTTT. Translating it yields CASSLGTDTQYF.

The CDR3 reads CASSLEGGLGEKLFF. The DNA for the CDR3 is TGTGCCAGCAGTTTGGAGGGGGGCCTGGGGGAAAAACTGTTTTTT. The chain carries TRBV27 and TRBJ1-4; D is perhaps TRBD1 (6 bases). CDR3 length equals 15 residues. Per germline, CDR1 MNHEY and CDR2 SMNVEV (reference sequence). Trimming shortened V by 3 bases and J by 8 bases, and 16 bases separated the two germline ends.

The V gene is TRBV6-5, the J gene TRBJ2-5; D uncertain. CDR1 is MNHEY, CDR2 SVGAGI, per germline. This CDR3 spans 14 amino acids. V was trimmed by 2 bases and J by 2 bases, leaving 9 bases between them. CDR3 amino acids: CASSYGVRQETQYF. CDR3 nucleotides: TGTGCCAGCAGTTACGGGGTGAGGCAAGAGACCCAGTACTTC.